Shown below are 5 T cell receptor beta chains from a single sample sequenced in a study of vaccination effects on CD4 cells after COVID-19 (dated by TCRdb to the early 2020s). To identify antigen-specific CD4+ T cell clonotypes by their expansion, the ViraFEST assay first stimulated PBMC with viral peptide pools and then applied TCR sequencing. After less than eleven days of culture, CD4+ T cells were isolated with the EasySep CD4+ T cell isolation kit. Each participant received two doses of an mRNA SARS-CoV-2 vaccine, either BNT162b2 or mRNA-1273. These receptors are not linked to any known antigen. To prepare the library, the immunoSEQ multiplex PCR assay was applied. Drawn from immuneACCESS, this table holds only the in-frame rearrangements with V and J called that TCRdb kept. Clones are partly lost; checked studies trace under half to an unresolved V gene and leave the rest unexplained. The sample has about 69,000 clones on record, around 70% of them singletons. The ten largest clonotypes hold under 2% of the sample.

Material: CD4+ T cells from PBMCs cultured with HCoV-229E spike peptides, obtained after COVID-19 vaccination. The cell subset or site label here, explained by the study, means: HCoV-229E spike overlapping peptide pool stimulation. All receptors come from a human donor who received a COVID-19 vaccine.

The gene calls are TRBV7-3 and TRBJ1-1, with TRBD1 identical over 8 bases. V lost 0 bases to trimming and J lost 4 bases; unmatched junction nucleotides: 7. The germline CDR1 and CDR2 sequences are SGHTA and FQGTGA. The CDR3 loop spans 16 amino acids. The CDR3 nucleotides are TGTGCCAGCAGCTTAACTTTCGGGGGGACAGGCACTGAAGCTTTCTTT. This sequence encodes CASSLTFGGTGTEAFF.

The genes are TRBV7-2 and TRBJ1-2, with a tentative D call TRBD1 (5 bases). The CDR3 contains 14 residues. V was pared by 0 bases and J by 4 bases, with 9 bases between. The germline V gene encodes CDR1 SGHTA and CDR2 FQGNSA. The CDR3 DNA follows: TGTGCCAGCAGCTTAGCTGGGGGTGGCTATGGCTACACCTTC. Amino acids: CASSLAGGGYGYTF.

The chain carries TRBV10-1 and TRBJ1-5; 8 bases agree with TRBD1. Unmatched junction bases numbered 8, after V lost 6 bases and J lost 1 base. Germline V gene sequence: CDR1 WNHNN, CDR2 SYGVQD (reference sequence). The CDR3 contains 16 residues. The CDR3 nucleotides are TGCGCCAGCAGGGATACAGGGGGAATCAGCAATCAGCCCCAGCATTTT. The encoded protein is CASRDTGGISNQPQHF.

The chain links TRBV3-1 (or the pseudogene TRBV3-2) to TRBJ1-1; a possible D gene is TRBD1 (5 bases). Trimming took 0 bases from V and 4 from J, leaving 15 bases between them. Germline V gives CDR1 LGHDT, CDR2 YNNKEL (reference sequence). The CDR3 loop spans 16 amino acids. The CDR3 loop reads CASSQDWGRLSTEAFF. CDR3 sequence (DNA): TGTGCCAGCAGCCAAGATTGGGGCAGGTTAAGCACTGAAGCTTTCTTT.

The chain employs TRBV18 and TRBJ1-4; tentatively, D is TRBD1 (5 bases). V was pared by 2 bases and J by 11 bases, with 12 bases between. Looked up from germline, CDR1 is KGHSH and CDR2 is LQKENI. The CDR3 runs 13 residues. This CDR3 is CASSPSGLPKLFF. For the CDR3, the DNA is TGTGCCAGCTCACCATCGGGACTTCCTAAACTGTTTTTT.